This TCR beta chain was profiled in a study of Ad26.COV2.S vaccination and SARS-CoV-2 variants. Repertoires were generated with immunoSEQ multiplex PCR, while TCRdb's copy carries only in-frame clones and drops some. The sample has hundreds of thousands of clones, about 92% seen once. The CDR3 runs to 10 residues. Germline CDR1 is SEHNR and CDR2 is FQNEAQ (reference sequence). Deletions cut 8 bases from V and 7 bases from J, with 8 bases between. Specimen: peripheral blood, collected after recovery from COVID-19. The chain carries TRBV7-9 and TRBJ1-2; D gene unclear. The source is a human donor who had recovered from COVID-19. CDR3 amino acids: CASQSGGYTF. The CDR3 coding sequence is TGTGCCAGCCAATCAGGTGGCTACACCTTC. The full variable domain, completed using reference TRBV7-9 and TRBJ1-2, is DTGVSQNPRHKITKRGQNVTFRCDPISEHNRLYWYRQTLGQGPEFLTYFQNEAQLEKSRLLSDRFSAERPKGSFSTLEIQRTEQGDSAMYLCASQSGGYTFGSGTRLTVV.